This T cell receptor (beta chain) was identified during a study of shared clonotypes between healthy human individuals. Background on the study: Per-donor plates numbered three CD4 naive, three CD4 memory, two CD8 naive and one CD8 memory. General study points: A few donors had 4% to 6.5% of their naive CD4 clonotypes in common.

The CDR3 is 15 amino acids. Germline-derived CDR1 and CDR2 are KGHSH and LQKENI. Original processing methods: As immunoSEQ supplied junction-only sequences (without quality scores), filtering differed. Here immunoSEQ multiplex PCR was the method, and the copy in TCRdb shows in-frame clones only, minus some. The DNA gave D and trimming, while V, J and clone size come from that table. Of millions of clones listed, approximately 94% were seen once; the top ten hold about 1.1%. CD8 cells regarded as naive lacked CD45RO, were positively chosen for CCR7, and omitted terminally differentiated effector memory CD45RA+ cells. Healthy and HIV-negative, the adult donors had no recent acute infections or vaccinations. Concerning this clone itself: Its target is unknown. The junction does not match germline at one end; this may be a read error.

The specimen sequenced was naive CD8+ T cells sorted from blood. The rearrangement uses TRBV18 and TRBJ2-7; 7 bases agree with TRBD1. The receptor's source is a young man in good health. In DNA, the CDR3 is TGTGCCAGCTCCCCACCGGGACAGAATTCCTACGAGCAGTACTTC. Protein: CASSPPGQNSYEQYF.